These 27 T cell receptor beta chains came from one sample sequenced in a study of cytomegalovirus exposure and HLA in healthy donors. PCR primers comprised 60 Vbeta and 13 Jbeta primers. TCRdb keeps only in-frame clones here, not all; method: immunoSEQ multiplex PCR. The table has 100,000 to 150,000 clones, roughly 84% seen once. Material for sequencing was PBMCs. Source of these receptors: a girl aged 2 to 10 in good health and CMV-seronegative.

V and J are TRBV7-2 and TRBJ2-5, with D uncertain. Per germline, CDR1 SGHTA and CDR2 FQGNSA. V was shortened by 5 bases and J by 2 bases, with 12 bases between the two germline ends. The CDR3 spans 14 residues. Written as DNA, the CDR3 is TGTGCCAGCAGCAGCTTCGTAAAACAAGAGACCCAGTACTTC. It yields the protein CASSSFVKQETQYF.

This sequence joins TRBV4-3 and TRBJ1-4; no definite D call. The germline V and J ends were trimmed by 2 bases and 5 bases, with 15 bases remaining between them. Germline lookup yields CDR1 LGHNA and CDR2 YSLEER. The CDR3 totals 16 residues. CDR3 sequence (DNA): TGCGCCAGCAGCCAATATTCCGACACACTCAATGAAAAACTGTTTTTT. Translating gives CASSQYSDTLNEKLFF.

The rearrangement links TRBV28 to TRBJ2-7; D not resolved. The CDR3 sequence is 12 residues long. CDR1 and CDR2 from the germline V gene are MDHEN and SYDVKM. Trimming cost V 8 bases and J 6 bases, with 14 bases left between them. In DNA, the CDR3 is TGTGCCAGCGCTGTTCCCACAAGCGAGCAGTACTTC. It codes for CASAVPTSEQYF.

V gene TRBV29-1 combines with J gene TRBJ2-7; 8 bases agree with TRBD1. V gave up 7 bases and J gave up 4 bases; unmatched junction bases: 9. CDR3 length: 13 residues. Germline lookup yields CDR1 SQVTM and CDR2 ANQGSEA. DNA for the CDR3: TGCAGCGCCGTGGACAGGGTCTGGTACGAGCAGTACTTC. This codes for CSAVDRVWYEQYF.

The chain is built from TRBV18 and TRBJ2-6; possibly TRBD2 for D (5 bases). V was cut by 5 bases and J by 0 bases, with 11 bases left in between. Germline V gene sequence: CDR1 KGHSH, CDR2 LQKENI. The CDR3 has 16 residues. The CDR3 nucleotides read TGTGCCAGCTCAGAGGTGCGGGCCTCTGGGGCCAACGTCCTGACTTTC. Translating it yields CASSEVRASGANVLTF.

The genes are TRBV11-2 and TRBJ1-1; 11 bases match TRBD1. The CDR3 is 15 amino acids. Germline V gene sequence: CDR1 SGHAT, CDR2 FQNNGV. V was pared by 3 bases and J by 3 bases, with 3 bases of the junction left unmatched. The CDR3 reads CASSFPGQGDTEAFF. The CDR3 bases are TGTGCCAGCAGCTTCCCGGGACAGGGGGACACTGAAGCTTTCTTT.

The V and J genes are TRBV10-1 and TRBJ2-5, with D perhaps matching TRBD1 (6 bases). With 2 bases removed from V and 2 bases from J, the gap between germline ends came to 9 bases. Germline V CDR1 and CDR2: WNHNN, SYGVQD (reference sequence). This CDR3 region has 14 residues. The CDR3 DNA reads TGCGCCAGCAGTGAGACAGGGAAACAAGAGACCCAGTACTTC. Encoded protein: CASSETGKQETQYF.

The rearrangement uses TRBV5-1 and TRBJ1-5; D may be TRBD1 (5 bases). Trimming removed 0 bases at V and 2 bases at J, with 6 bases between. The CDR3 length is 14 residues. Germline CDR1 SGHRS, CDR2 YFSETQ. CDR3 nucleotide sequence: TGCGCCAGCAGCTTGGGGGGGGGCAATCAGCCCCAGCATTTT. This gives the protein CASSLGGGNQPQHF.

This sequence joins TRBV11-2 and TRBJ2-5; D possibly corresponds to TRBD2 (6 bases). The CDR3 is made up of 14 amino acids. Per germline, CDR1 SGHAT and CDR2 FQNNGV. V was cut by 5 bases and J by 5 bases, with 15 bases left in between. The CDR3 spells CASSNNRGWETQYF. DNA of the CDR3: TGTGCCAGCAGCAACAATCGGGGGTGGGAGACCCAGTACTTC.

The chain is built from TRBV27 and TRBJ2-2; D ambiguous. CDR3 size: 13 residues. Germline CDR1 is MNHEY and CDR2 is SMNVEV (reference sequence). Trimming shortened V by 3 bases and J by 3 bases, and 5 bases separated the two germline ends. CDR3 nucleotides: TGTGCCAGCAGTTTCGGGTACACCGGGGAGCTGTTTTTT. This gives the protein CASSFGYTGELFF.

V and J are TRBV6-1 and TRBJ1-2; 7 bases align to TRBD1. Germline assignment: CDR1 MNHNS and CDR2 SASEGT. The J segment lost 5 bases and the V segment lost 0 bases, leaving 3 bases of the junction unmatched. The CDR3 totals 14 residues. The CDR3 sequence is CASSEAGGPYGYTF. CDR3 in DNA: TGTGCCAGCAGTGAAGCAGGGGGCCCTTATGGCTACACCTTC.

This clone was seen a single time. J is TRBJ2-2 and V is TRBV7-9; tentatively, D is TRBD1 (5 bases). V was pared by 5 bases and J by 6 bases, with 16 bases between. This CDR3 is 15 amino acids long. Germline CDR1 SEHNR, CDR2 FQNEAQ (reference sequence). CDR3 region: CASSPGWYGSGELFF. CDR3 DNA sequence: TGTGCCAGCAGCCCAGGGTGGTACGGTTCCGGGGAGCTGTTTTTT.

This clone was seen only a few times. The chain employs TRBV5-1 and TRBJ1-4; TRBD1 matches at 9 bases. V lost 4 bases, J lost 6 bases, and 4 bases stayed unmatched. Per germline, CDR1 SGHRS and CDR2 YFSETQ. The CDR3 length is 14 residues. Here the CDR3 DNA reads TGCGCCAGCAGCCCGGGACAGGGCTATGAAAAACTGTTTTTT. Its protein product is CASSPGQGYEKLFF.

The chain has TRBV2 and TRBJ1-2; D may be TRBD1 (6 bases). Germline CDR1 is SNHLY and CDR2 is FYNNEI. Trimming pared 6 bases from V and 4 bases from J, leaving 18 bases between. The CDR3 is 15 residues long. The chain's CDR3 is CASRGEQGSSYGYTF. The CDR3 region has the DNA TGTGCCAGCAGGGGGGAACAGGGAAGCAGCTATGGCTACACCTTC.

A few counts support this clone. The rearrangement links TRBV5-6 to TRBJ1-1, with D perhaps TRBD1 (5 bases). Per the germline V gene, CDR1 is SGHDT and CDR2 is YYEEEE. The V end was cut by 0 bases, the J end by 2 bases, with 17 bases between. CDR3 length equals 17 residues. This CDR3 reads CASSLGRGNTLNTEAFF. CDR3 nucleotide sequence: TGTGCCAGCAGCTTGGGTAGGGGAAACACACTAAACACTGAAGCTTTCTTT.

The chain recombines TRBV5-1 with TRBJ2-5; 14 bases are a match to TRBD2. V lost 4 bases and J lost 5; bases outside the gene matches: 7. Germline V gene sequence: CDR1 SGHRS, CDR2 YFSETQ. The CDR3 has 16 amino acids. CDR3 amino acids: CASSPRLAGGGETQYF. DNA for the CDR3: TGCGCCAGCAGCCCCCGACTAGCGGGAGGGGGTGAGACCCAGTACTTC.

CDR3 coding DNA: TGTGCCAGTCAATGGACTAGCTACACCGGGGAGCTGTTTTTT. Its protein product is CASQWTSYTGELFF. The chain links TRBV19 to TRBJ2-2; the match to TRBD2 covers 8 bases. Germline V CDR1 and CDR2: LNHDA, SQIVND (reference sequence). Losses at the gene ends were 8 bases for V and 3 bases for J; bases not matched to a gene: 5. This CDR3 region has 14 residues.

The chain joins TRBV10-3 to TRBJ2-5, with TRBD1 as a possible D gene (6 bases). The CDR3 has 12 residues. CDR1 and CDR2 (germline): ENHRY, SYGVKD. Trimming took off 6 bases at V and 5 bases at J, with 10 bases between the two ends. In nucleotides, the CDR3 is TGTGCCATCAGACAGGGTGGGGAGACCCAGTACTTC. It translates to CAIRQGGETQYF.

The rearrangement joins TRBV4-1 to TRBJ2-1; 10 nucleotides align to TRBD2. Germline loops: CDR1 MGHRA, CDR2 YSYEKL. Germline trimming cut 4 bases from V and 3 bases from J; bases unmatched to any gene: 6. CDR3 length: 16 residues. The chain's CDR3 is CASSRSTSGYYNEQFF. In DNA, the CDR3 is TGCGCCAGCAGCCGTTCGACTAGCGGGTACTACAATGAGCAGTTCTTC.

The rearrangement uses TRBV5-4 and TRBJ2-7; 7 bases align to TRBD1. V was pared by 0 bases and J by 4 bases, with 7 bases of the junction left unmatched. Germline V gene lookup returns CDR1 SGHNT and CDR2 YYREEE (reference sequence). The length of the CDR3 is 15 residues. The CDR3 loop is CASSLARDSAYEQYF. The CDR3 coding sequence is TGTGCCAGCAGCTTGGCCCGGGACAGCGCATACGAGCAGTACTTC.

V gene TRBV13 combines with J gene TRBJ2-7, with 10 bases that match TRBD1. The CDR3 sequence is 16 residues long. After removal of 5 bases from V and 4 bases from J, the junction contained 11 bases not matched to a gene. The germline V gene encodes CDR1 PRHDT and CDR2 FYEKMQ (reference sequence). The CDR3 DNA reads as TGTGCCAGCAGCAGCGACAGGGGGCGGGAGAAATACGAGCAGTACTTC. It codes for CASSSDRGREKYEQYF.

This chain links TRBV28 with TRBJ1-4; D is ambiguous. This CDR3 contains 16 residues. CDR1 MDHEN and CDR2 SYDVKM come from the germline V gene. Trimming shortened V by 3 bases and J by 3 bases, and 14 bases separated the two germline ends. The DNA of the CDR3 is TGTGCCAGCAGTTTTTTCCGGAGGCTCGCTAATGAAAAACTGTTTTTT. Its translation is CASSFFRRLANEKLFF.

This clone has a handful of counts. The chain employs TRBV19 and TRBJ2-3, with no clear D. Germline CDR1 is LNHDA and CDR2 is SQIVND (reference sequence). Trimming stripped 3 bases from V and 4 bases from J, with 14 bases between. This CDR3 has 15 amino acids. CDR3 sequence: CASSMIGIGSDTQYF. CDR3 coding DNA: TGTGCCAGTAGTATGATCGGAATCGGGTCAGATACGCAGTATTTT.

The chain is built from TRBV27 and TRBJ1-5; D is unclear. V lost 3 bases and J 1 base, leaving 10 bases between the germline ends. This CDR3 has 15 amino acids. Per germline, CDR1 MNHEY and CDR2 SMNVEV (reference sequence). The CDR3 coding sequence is TGTGCCAGCAGTTTTTTGAATGGCAGCAATCAGCCCCAGCATTTT. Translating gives CASSFLNGSNQPQHF.

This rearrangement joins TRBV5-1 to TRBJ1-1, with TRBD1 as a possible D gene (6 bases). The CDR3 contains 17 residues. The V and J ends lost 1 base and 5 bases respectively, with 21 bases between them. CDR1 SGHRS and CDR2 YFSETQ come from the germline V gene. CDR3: CASSLPSEQGRYTEAFF. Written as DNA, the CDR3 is TGCGCCAGCAGCTTGCCCTCCGAACAGGGTAGGTATACTGAAGCTTTCTTT.

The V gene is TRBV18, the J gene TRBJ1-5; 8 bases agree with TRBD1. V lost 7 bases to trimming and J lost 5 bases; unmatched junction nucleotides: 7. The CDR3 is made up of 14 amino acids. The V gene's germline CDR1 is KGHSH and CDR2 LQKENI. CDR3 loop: CASLPKDRDQPQHF. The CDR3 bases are TGTGCCAGCTTACCGAAGGACAGGGATCAGCCCCAGCATTTT.

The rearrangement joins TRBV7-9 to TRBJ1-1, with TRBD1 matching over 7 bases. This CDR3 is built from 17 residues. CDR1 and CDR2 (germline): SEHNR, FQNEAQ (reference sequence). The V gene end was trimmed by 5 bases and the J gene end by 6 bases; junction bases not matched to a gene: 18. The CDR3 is CASSINDRTGGFPEAFF. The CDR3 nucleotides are TGTGCCAGCAGCATAAACGATAGGACAGGAGGGTTCCCTGAAGCTTTCTTT.